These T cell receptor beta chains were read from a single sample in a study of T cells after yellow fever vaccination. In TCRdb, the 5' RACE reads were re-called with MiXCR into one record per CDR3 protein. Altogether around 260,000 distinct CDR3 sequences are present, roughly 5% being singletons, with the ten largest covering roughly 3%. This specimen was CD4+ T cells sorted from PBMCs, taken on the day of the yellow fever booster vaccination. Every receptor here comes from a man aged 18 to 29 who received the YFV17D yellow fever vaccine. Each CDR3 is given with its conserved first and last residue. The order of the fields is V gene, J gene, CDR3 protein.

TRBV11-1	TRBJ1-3	CASTRHLSGNTIYF
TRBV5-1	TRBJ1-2	CASSWDLDGYGYTF
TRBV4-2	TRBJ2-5	CASSQDGGHQYF
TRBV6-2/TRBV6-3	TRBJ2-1	CASSYRVNEQFF
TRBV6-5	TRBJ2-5	CASGNRGPSFSQETQYF
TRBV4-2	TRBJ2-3	CASSPRGTTDTQYF
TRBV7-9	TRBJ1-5	CASSPYAVGSQPQHF
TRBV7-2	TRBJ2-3	CASSSVTGRNTQYF
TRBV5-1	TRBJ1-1	CASAGTENTEAFF
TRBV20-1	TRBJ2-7	CSARPAGITYEQYF
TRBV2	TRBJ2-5	CASSAAIQETQYF